The entry below describes one T cell receptor (beta chain). Its antigen is currently unknown. The record originates from a study of cytomegalovirus exposure and HLA in healthy donors. Study as a whole: When 300 to 400 donors were genotyped, 80% to 90% of them were found to fall in the Caucasian-associated ancestry cluster. Study-wide results and limits: It was 164 TCR beta chains that were listed as cytomegalovirus-associated. DRB1 showed the most TCR associations and HLA-C the fewest in a later analysis, as rates varied by HLA locus.

It was with 60 Vbeta and 13 Jbeta primers that the PCR ran. Clones were sequenced by immunoSEQ multiplex PCR, and TCRdb holds only the in-frame ones, with some missing. The sample contains 90,000 to 120,000 clones, approximately 79% of which appear only once. After removal of 7 bases from V and 0 bases from J, the junction contained 5 bases not matched to a gene. Germline values: CDR1 MNHNS, CDR2 SASEGT. The CDR3 spans 15 residues. The V and J genes are TRBV6-1 and TRBJ2-3; 9 nucleotides agree with TRBD2. Sequencing was carried out using PBMCs. The source of this sequence is a young man in good health and CMV-seronegative. The CDR3 nucleotides are TGTGCCAGCAAGGCTAGCGGGGCTAGCACAGATACGCAGTATTTT. Residues: CASKASGASTDTQYF.